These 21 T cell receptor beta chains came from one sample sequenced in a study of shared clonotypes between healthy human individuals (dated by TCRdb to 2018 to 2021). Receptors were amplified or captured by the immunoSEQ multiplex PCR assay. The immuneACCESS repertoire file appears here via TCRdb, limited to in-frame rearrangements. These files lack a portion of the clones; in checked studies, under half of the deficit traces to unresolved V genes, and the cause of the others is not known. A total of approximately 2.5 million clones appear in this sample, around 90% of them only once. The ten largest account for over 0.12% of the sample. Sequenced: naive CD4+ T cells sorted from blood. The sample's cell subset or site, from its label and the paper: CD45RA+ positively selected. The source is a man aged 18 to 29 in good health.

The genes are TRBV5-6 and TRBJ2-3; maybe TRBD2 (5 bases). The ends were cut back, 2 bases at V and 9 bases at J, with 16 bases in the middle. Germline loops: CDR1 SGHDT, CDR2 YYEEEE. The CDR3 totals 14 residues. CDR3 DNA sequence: TGTGCCAGCAGCTTTCCGCCCCGAGGGTTGACGCAGTATTTT. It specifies CASSFPPRGLTQYF.

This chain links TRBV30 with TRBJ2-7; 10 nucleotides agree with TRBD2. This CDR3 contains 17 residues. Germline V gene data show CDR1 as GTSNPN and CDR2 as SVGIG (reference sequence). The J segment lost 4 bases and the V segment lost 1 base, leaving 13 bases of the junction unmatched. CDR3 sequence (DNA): TGTGCCTGGAGTGGGGGCCCAAGGAGCGGGAGGGAATACGAGCAGTACTTC. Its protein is CAWSGGPRSGREYEQYF.

The CDR3 DNA reads as TGCGCCAGCAGCCAAGGGACAGGGTTTTTCTTGACAGATACGCAGTATTTT. This gives the protein CASSQGTGFFLTDTQYF. The gene calls are TRBV4-1 and TRBJ2-3; TRBD1 matches 8 bases. V trimming: 1 base; J trimming: 3 bases; junction bases outside the gene matches: 9. This CDR3 region has 17 residues. CDR1 and CDR2 from the germline V gene are MGHRA and YSYEKL.

This chain's CDR3 is CASKEDSYSNQPQHF. The CDR3, as DNA: TGTGCCAGTAAAGAGGACAGCTATAGCAATCAGCCCCAGCATTTT. The V and J genes are TRBV19 and TRBJ1-5; D perhaps matches TRBD1 (6 bases). Trimming stripped 7 bases from V and 0 bases from J, with 13 bases between. Germline V gene data show CDR1 as LNHDA and CDR2 as SQIVND (reference sequence). The CDR3 spans 15 residues.

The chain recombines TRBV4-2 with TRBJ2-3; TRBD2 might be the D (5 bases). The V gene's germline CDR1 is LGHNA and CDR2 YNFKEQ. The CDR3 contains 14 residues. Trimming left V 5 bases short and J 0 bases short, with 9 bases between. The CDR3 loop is CASSSWTSTDTQYF. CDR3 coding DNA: TGTGCCAGCAGCTCGTGGACTAGCACAGATACGCAGTATTTT.

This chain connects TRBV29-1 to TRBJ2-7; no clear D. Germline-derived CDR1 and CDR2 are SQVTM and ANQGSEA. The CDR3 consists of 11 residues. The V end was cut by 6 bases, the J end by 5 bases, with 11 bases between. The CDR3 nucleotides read TGCAGCGTCCGAGCCCCGAACGAGCAGTACTTC. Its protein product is CSVRAPNEQYF.

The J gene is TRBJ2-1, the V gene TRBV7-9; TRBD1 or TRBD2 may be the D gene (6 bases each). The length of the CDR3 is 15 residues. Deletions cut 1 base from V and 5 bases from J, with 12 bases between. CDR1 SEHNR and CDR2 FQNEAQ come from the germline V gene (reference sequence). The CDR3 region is CASSLEGGRNNEQFF. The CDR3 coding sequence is TGTGCCAGCAGCTTAGAGGGGGGCCGGAACAATGAGCAGTTCTTC.

The CDR3 reads CASSPGRERDTQYF. CDR3 coding DNA: TGTGCCAGCAGTCCGGGGCGGGAGAGAGATACGCAGTATTTT. The genes are TRBV7-2 and TRBJ2-3; 7 bases line up with TRBD2. With 6 bases clipped from V and 5 bases from J, the junction kept 8 bases outside the gene matches. CDR1 is SGHTA and CDR2 is FQGNSA in the germline V gene. The length of the CDR3 is 14 residues.

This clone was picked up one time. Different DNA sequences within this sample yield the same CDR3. The CDR3 sequence is CASSPGEGEKLFF. CDR3 coding DNA: TGTGCCAGCTCACCAGGGGAGGGTGAAAAACTGTTTTTT. This chain joins TRBV18 and TRBJ1-4; D unresolved. Germline V gene sequence: CDR1 KGHSH, CDR2 LQKENI. Trimming cost V 2 bases and J 7 bases, with 8 bases left between them. The CDR3 covers 13 residues.

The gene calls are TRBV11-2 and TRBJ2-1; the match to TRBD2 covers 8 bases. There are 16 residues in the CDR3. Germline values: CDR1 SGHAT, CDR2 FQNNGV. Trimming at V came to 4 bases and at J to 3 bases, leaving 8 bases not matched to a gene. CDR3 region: CASSSYGGASYNEQFF. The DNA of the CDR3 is TGTGCCAGCAGCTCATACGGGGGGGCTAGCTACAATGAGCAGTTCTTC.

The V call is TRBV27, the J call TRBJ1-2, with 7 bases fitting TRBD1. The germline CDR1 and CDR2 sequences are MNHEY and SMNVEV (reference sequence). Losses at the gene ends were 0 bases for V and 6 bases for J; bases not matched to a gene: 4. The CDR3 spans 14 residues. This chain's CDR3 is CASSLSRGGNGYTF. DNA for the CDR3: TGTGCCAGCAGTTTATCCAGAGGGGGCAATGGCTACACCTTC.

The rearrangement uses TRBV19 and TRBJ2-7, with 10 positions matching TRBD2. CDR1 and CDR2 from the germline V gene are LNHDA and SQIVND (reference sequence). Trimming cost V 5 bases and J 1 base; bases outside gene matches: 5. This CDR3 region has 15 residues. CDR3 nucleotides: TGTGCCAGTAGTGCCGCTAGCGGGAGTTCCTACGAGCAGTACTTC. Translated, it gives CASSAASGSSYEQYF.

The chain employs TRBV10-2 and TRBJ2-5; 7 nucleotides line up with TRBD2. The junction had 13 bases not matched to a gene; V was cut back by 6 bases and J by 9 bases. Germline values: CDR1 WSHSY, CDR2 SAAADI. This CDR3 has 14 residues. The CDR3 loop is CASSFRDPREAQYF. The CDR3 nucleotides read TGCGCCAGCAGCTTCCGGGACCCACGGGAGGCCCAGTACTTC.

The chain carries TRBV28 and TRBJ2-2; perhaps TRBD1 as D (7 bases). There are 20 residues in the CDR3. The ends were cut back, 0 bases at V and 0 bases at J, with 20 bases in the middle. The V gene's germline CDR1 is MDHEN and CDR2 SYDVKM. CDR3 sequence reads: CASSLWTGTWEGSNTGELFF. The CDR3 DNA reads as TGTGCCAGCAGTTTATGGACAGGGACTTGGGAAGGCTCGAACACCGGGGAGCTGTTTTTT.

This chain's CDR3 is CAISTGPTSTDTQYF. CDR3 DNA: TGTGCCATCAGCACAGGGCCCACTAGCACAGATACGCAGTATTTT. The chain employs TRBV10-3 and TRBJ2-3; perhaps TRBD1 as D (6 bases). Trimming cost V 6 bases and J 0 bases, with 13 bases left between them. Germline V gene data show CDR1 as ENHRY and CDR2 as SYGVKD. The CDR3 runs to 15 residues.

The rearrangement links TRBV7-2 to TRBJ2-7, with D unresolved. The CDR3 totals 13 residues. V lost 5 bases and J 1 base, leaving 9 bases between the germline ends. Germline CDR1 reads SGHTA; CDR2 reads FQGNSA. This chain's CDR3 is CASSPNPSYEQYF. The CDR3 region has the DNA TGTGCCAGCAGCCCCAACCCGTCCTACGAGCAGTACTTC.

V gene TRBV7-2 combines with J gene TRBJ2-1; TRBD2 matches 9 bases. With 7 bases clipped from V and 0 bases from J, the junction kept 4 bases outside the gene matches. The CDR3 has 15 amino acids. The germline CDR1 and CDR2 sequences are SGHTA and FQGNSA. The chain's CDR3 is CASTISGSSYNEQFF. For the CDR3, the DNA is TGTGCCAGCACCATTAGCGGGAGCTCCTACAATGAGCAGTTCTTC.

Written as DNA, the CDR3 is TGTGCCAGCAGACAGGGAGAAGAGACCCAGTACTTC. Its protein is CASRQGEETQYF. This chain connects TRBV27 to TRBJ2-5; D is possibly TRBD1 (6 bases). V lost 6 bases, J lost 3 bases, and 8 bases lay in between. This CDR3 is built from 12 residues. Per germline, CDR1 MNHEY and CDR2 SMNVEV (reference sequence).

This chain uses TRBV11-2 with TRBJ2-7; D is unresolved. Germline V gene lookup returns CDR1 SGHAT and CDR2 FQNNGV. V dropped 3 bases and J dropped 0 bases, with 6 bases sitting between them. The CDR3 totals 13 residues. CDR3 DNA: TGTGCCAGCAGCTTGGTGGTCTCCTACGAGCAGTACTTC. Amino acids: CASSLVVSYEQYF. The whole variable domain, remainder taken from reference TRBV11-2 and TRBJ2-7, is EAGVAQSPRYKIIEKRQSVAFWCNPISGHATLYWYQQILGQGPKLLIQFQNNGVVDDSQLPKDRFSAERLKGVDSTLKIQPAKLEDSAVYLCASSLVVSYEQYFGPGTRLTVT.

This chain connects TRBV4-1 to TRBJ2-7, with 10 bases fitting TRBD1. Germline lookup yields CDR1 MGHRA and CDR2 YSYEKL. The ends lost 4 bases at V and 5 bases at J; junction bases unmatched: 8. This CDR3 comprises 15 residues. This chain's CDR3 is CASSPQGQGIDEQYF. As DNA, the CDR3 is TGCGCCAGCAGCCCTCAGGGACAGGGGATCGACGAGCAGTACTTC.

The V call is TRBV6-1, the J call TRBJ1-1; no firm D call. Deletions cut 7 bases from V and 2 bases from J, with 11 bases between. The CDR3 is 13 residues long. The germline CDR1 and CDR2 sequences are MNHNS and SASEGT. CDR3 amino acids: CASNLNENTEAFF. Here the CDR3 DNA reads TGTGCCAGCAACTTAAATGAAAACACTGAAGCTTTCTTT.